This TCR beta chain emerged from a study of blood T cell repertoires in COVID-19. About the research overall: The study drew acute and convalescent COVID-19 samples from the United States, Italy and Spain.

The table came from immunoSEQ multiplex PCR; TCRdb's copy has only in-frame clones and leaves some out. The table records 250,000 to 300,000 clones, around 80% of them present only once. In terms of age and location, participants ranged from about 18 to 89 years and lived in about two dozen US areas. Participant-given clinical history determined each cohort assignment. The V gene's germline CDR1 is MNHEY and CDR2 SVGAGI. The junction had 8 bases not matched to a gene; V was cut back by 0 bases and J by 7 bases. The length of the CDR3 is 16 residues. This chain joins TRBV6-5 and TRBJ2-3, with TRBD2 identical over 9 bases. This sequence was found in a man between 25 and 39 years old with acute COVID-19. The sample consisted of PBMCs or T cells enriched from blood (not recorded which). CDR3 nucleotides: TGTGCCAGCAGTTACTCCAAACTAGCGGGCGCTAATACGCAGTATTTT. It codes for CASSYSKLAGANTQYF.